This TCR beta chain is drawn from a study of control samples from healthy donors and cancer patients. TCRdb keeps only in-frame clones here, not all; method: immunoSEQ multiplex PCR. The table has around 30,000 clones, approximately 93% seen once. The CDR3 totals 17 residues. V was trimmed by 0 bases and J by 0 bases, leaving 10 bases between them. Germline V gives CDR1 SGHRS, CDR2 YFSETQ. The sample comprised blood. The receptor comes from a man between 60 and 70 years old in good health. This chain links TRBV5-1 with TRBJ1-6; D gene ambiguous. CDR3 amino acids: CASSLDSPSSYNSPLHF. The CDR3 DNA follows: TGCGCCAGCAGCTTGGACAGTCCGAGCTCCTATAATTCACCCCTCCACTTT.